This entry features one T cell receptor (beta chain) sequence. Its antigen remains unidentified. This CDR3 is built from 14 residues. V shed 6 bases and J 9 bases; nucleotides not matched to a gene: 8. A 5'RACE reaction primed in the constant segment made cDNA libraries of TCR alpha and TCR beta, and these carried sample barcodes and UMIs. In TCRdb, the 5' RACE reads were re-called with MiXCR into one record per CDR3 protein. The sample records around 450,000 distinct CDR3 sequences, 20% being singletons. This specimen comes from a study of T-cell memory formation after mild COVID-19. Findings of the study overall: Later expanders leaned toward CD4+, whereas clones contracting from day 15 to 85 were balanced CD4/CD8.

The sequence came from an adult woman who had mild COVID-19 (a few samples of this study predate the infection). Cell type and time point are not known. Sequenced sample: PBMCs or a T cell subset sorted from them (not recorded which). The rearrangement links TRBV12-3 or TRBV12-4 to TRBJ1-6, with 7 bases that match TRBD1. The CDR3 sequence is CASSSFPGGSPLHF. The CDR3 nucleotides read TGTGCCAGCAGCTCCTTCCCAGGGGGTTCACCCCTCCACTTT.